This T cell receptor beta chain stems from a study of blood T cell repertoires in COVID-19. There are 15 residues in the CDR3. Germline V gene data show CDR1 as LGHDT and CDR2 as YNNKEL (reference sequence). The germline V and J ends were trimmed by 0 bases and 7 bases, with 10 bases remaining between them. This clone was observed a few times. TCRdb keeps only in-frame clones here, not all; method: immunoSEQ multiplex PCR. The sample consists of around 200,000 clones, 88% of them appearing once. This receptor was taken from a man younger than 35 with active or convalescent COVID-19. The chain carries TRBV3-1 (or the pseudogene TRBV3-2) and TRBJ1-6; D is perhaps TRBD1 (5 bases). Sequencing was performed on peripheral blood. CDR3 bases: TGTGCCAGCAGCCAAGACAGGGTCCGAAATTCACCCCTCCACTTT. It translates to CASSQDRVRNSPLHF.